Presented here are 23 T cell receptor beta chains from one specimen sequenced in a study of Ad26.COV2.S vaccination and SARS-CoV-2 variants. Using immunoSEQ multiplex PCR, the repertoire was profiled, and TCRdb retains in-frame clones only, with some absent. The sample shows about 350,000 clones, about 85% of them seen only once. Indicated treatment: roughly 18 received Ad26.COV2.S at low or high dose, single or two shots; a few received placebo; per-sample allocation not given. Each sample was drawn 63 days after the first injection (of vaccine or placebo). Source: peripheral blood, taken in a trial of Ad26.COV2.S vaccine versus placebo. The receptors originated from a person between 18 and 65 years old who received the Ad26.COV2.S COVID-19 vaccine or a placebo.

Only a few counts were recorded for this clone. The rearrangement uses TRBV7-9 and TRBJ1-5, with a weak D call TRBD1 (6 bases). The ends were cut back, 1 base at V and 5 bases at J, with 12 bases in the middle. The CDR3 is 15 amino acids. Per germline, CDR1 SEHNR and CDR2 FQNEAQ (reference sequence). CDR3 sequence: CASSLEGHSDQPQHF. The CDR3 DNA is TGTGCCAGCAGCTTAGAGGGACACAGCGATCAGCCCCAGCATTTT.

This clone is a singleton in its sample. The V and J genes are TRBV7-9 and TRBJ2-2, with D possibly being TRBD2 (6 bases). The CDR3 contains 15 residues. Germline CDR1 and CDR2: SEHNR and FQNEAQ (reference sequence). The ends were cut back, 6 bases at V and 6 bases at J, with 17 bases in the middle. The chain's CDR3 is CASRHLRDKAGELFF. The DNA of the CDR3 is TGTGCCAGCAGACACCTGCGGGATAAGGCCGGGGAGCTGTTTTTT. The full variable domain, rest sourced from reference TRBV7-9 and TRBJ2-2, is DTGVSQNPRHKITKRGQNVTFRCDPISEHNRLYWYRQTLGQGPEFLTYFQNEAQLEKSRLLSDRFSAERPKGSFSTLEIQRTEQGDSAMYLCASRHLRDKAGELFFGEGSRLTVL.

The chain joins TRBV5-4 to TRBJ2-5; D could derive from TRBD1 or TRBD2 (7 bases each). The ends were cut back, 0 bases at V and 5 bases at J, with 14 bases in the middle. The CDR3 is 15 amino acids. Germline CDR1 SGHNT, CDR2 YYREEE (reference sequence). The CDR3 bases are TGTGCCAGCAGCTTGGTGTCAGGGGGGGTGGAGACCCAGTACTTC. It is translated as CASSLVSGGVETQYF. Full variable domain (rest looked up from reference TRBV5-4 and TRBJ2-5): ETGVTQSPTHLIKTRGQQVTLRCSSQSGHNTVSWYQQALGQGPQFIFQYYREEENGRGNFPPRFSGLQFPNYSSELNVNALELDDSALYLCASSLVSGGVETQYFGPGTRLLVL.

V gene TRBV19 combines with J gene TRBJ2-2, with D perhaps TRBD1 (6 bases). Trimming left V 2 bases short and J 5 bases short, with 18 bases between. Germline V gene lookup returns CDR1 LNHDA and CDR2 SQIVND (reference sequence). CDR3 length: 17 residues. The CDR3, as DNA: TGTGCCAGTAGTATAAGCTACGTGGGCAGGGGTACCGGGGAGCTGTTTTTT. Protein product: CASSISYVGRGTGELFF.

CDR3 in DNA: TGTGCCAGCAGTGAGGGTCGCGAGCAGTACTTC. It translates to CASSEGREQYF. The chain joins TRBV28 to TRBJ2-7, with TRBD2 as a possible D gene (5 bases). This CDR3 is 11 amino acids long. V dropped 5 bases and J dropped 6 bases, with 8 bases sitting between them. In germline, CDR1 is MDHEN, CDR2 SYDVKM.

This clone came up once. V gene TRBV20-1 combines with J gene TRBJ2-1, with D uncertain. Deletions cut 6 bases from V and 5 bases from J, with 5 bases between. Germline V gene sequence: CDR1 DFQATT, CDR2 SNEGSKA (reference sequence). This CDR3 region has 10 residues. The CDR3 DNA sequence: TGCAGTGCCTCGCACAATGAGCAGTTCTTC. This gives the protein CSASHNEQFF.

The chain has TRBV7-9 and TRBJ2-7; TRBD1 aligns across 9 bases. Germline CDR1 SEHNR, CDR2 FQNEAQ (reference sequence). CDR3 length: 13 residues. The ends lost 1 base at V and 6 bases at J; junction bases unmatched: 1. The CDR3 protein is CASSLVGQGEQYF. The CDR3, as DNA: TGTGCCAGCAGCTTAGTGGGACAGGGCGAGCAGTACTTC.

Written as DNA, the CDR3 is TGTGCCAGCAGCTTACAGGGGACTTCCTCCTACAATGAGCAGTTCTTC. Translated: CASSLQGTSSYNEQFF. J is TRBJ2-1 and V is TRBV9, with D tentatively TRBD1 (7 bases). There are 16 residues in the CDR3. Trimming took 4 bases from V and 0 from J, leaving 14 bases between them. The V gene's germline CDR1 is SGDLS and CDR2 YYNGEE.

The rearrangement uses TRBV2 and TRBJ1-5; D call uncertain. Deletions cut 3 bases from V and 4 bases from J, with 7 bases between. Germline V lookup: CDR1 SNHLY, CDR2 FYNNEI. The CDR3 extends over 13 amino acids. The CDR3 spells CASSDYMNQPQHF. DNA for the CDR3: TGTGCCAGCAGTGATTACATGAATCAGCCCCAGCATTTT.

J is TRBJ2-1 and V is TRBV30, with 12 bases matching TRBD1. V lost 2 bases and J lost 4; bases outside the gene matches: 12. The CDR3 sequence is 18 residues long. Germline-derived CDR1 and CDR2 are GTSNPN and SVGIG (reference sequence). The CDR3 sequence: CAWSTGTGGFMGYNEQFF. The CDR3, as DNA: TGTGCCTGGAGTACCGGGACAGGGGGCTTTATGGGTTACAATGAGCAGTTCTTC.

V gene TRBV27 combines with J gene TRBJ1-2; 11 positions match TRBD1. The CDR3 consists of 13 residues. J gave up 7 bases and V 6 bases, and 4 bases lay outside the gene matches. Per the germline V gene, CDR1 is MNHEY and CDR2 is SMNVEV (reference sequence). The CDR3 coding sequence is TGTGCCAGCAGAGGACAGGGGGCGGGTGGCTACACCTTC. This gives the protein CASRGQGAGGYTF.

The chain employs TRBV28 and TRBJ1-1; D is uncertain. V was shortened by 5 bases and J by 3 bases, with 16 bases between the two germline ends. Germline V gene lookup returns CDR1 MDHEN and CDR2 SYDVKM. The CDR3 covers 15 residues. CDR3 nucleotide sequence: TGTGCCAGCAGTCCACATCATTTGCGGGACACTGAAGCTTTCTTT. Protein: CASSPHHLRDTEAFF.

The rearrangement uses TRBV28 and TRBJ2-6; D gene ambiguous. Trimming pared 7 bases from V and 8 bases from J, leaving 12 bases between. Germline lookup yields CDR1 MDHEN and CDR2 SYDVKM. The CDR3 runs 13 residues. CDR3 sequence reads: CASIGQATNVLTF. The CDR3 DNA follows: TGTGCCAGCATAGGGCAGGCCACCAACGTCCTGACTTTC.

A single count supports this clone. The chain carries TRBV6-2 or TRBV6-3 and TRBJ2-4; D remains unclear. The V end was cut by 2 bases, the J end by 15 bases, with 17 bases between. Germline loops: CDR1 MNHEY, CDR2 SVGEGT. The CDR3 sequence is 13 residues long. CDR3 sequence: CASSYPQNTAMYF. CDR3 in DNA: TGTGCCAGCAGTTACCCCCAGAACACAGCGATGTACTTC.

The chain combines TRBV5-6 with TRBJ2-3, with D unresolved. The germline CDR1 and CDR2 sequences are SGHDT and YYEEEE. Trimming removed 1 base from V and 2 bases from J, with 8 bases in between. The CDR3 runs 14 residues. The CDR3 sequence is CASSLILHTDTQYF. CDR3 nucleotides: TGTGCCAGCAGCTTGATCTTACACACAGATACGCAGTATTTT.

The chain carries TRBV6-6 and TRBJ2-3, with 11 nucleotides matching TRBD2. Germline assignment: CDR1 MNHNY and CDR2 SVGAGI (reference sequence). This CDR3 is 13 amino acids long. After removal of 8 bases from V and 8 bases from J, the junction contained 6 bases not matched to a gene. CDR3 in DNA: TGTGCCAGCTCTAGCGGGGGGTATAGTACGCAGTATTTT. This sequence encodes CASSSGGYSTQYF.

V and J are TRBV30 and TRBJ2-1; 7 bases fit TRBD2. With 0 bases clipped from V and 5 bases from J, the junction kept 7 bases outside the gene matches. The CDR3 has 15 residues. The germline CDR1 and CDR2 sequences are GTSNPN and SVGIG (reference sequence). The CDR3 sequence is CAWSVFGGEDNEQFF. CDR3 DNA sequence: TGTGCCTGGAGTGTATTTGGGGGGGAGGACAATGAGCAGTTCTTC.

The CDR3 reads CASRRQNGELFF. The CDR3 coding sequence is TGTGCCAGCAGAAGACAGAATGGGGAGCTGTTTTTT. The chain is built from TRBV3-1 (or the pseudogene TRBV3-2) and TRBJ2-2; tentative D call: TRBD1 (5 bases). V lost 6 bases, J lost 8 bases, and 10 bases lay in between. The V gene's germline CDR1 is LGHDT and CDR2 YNNKEL (reference sequence). The CDR3 has 12 amino acids.

This clone was recorded many times. This rearrangement joins TRBV2 to TRBJ1-1; TRBD1 matches 7 bases. Germline CDR1 reads SNHLY; CDR2 reads FYNNEI. After removal of 10 bases from V and 5 bases from J, the junction contained 13 bases not matched to a gene. The CDR3 totals 14 residues. The CDR3 sequence is CATIPPGTATEAFF. The CDR3 DNA follows: TGTGCCACCATTCCCCCGGGGACAGCAACTGAAGCTTTCTTT.

V and J are TRBV6-2 or TRBV6-3 and TRBJ2-5; possibly TRBD1 for D (6 bases). The V and J ends lost 4 bases and 2 bases respectively, with 23 bases between them. CDR1 and CDR2 (germline): MNHEY, SVGEGT. This CDR3 is 18 amino acids long. In DNA form, the CDR3 reads TGTGCCAGCAGTTCATCCAGTTCGTGGGGGCCTTATCAAGAGACCCAGTACTTC. It yields the protein CASSSSSSWGPYQETQYF.

The chain uses TRBV20-1 and TRBJ2-2; TRBD2 aligns across 7 bases. This CDR3 has 14 amino acids. Trimming took 3 bases from V and 3 from J; bases not matched to a gene: 4. CDR1 is DFQATT, CDR2 SNEGSKA, per germline (reference sequence). CDR3 sequence reads: CSASRGVDTGELFF. In nucleotides, the CDR3 is TGCAGTGCTAGTCGGGGGGTGGACACCGGGGAGCTGTTTTTT.

In this sample, this clone turned up a few times. The chain links TRBV15 to TRBJ2-2; D possibly corresponds to TRBD2 (5 bases). Germline CDR1 LNHNV, CDR2 YYDKDF (reference sequence). V was pared by 3 bases and J by 6 bases, with 8 bases between. The CDR3 consists of 13 residues. In DNA form, the CDR3 reads TGTGCCACCAGCAGGCTAGCCCCCGGGGAGCTGTTTTTT. It encodes CATSRLAPGELFF.

This clone appeared a few times. V usage is TRBV19 and J usage is TRBJ1-3, with no clear D. This CDR3 is 15 amino acids long. The germline V and J ends were trimmed by 5 bases and 0 bases, with 11 bases remaining between them. CDR1 is LNHDA and CDR2 is SQIVND in the germline V gene (reference sequence). CDR3 region: CASSPASNSGNTIYF. CDR3 in DNA: TGTGCCAGTAGTCCAGCTTCTAACTCTGGAAACACCATATATTTT.